Listed below are T cell receptor beta chains from one sample, sequenced in a study of CD8+ T cells in alopecia areata. Assay: immunoSEQ multiplex PCR; the TCRdb copy retains only in-frame clones and omits some. The profile shows about 190,000 clones, more than 50% of them singletons. Sequencing was performed on CD4+ T cells sorted from blood, taken at week 24, from a patient treated with tofacitinib. Source of these receptors: a human donor with alopecia areata. The CDR3 runs from the conserved cysteine through the conserved F or W. Each record gives: V gene, J gene, clone size, D gene, CDR3 protein, CDR3 DNA. D genes are given only for firm matches. Size values are once, few and many counts, or a class for expanded clones, and some rows have none.

>TRBV25-1|TRBJ2-5|.|.
CASSEYLGGGETQYF
TGTGCCAGCAGTGAATATTTGGGAGGCGGCGAGACCCAGTACTTC
>TRBV7-3|TRBJ2-1|.|.
CASSPTGGAVHNEQFF
TGTGCCAGCAGCCCGACCGGAGGGGCCGTTCACAATGAGCAGTTCTTC
>TRBV4-3|TRBJ1-2|few|.
CASSQAQRNYGYTF
TGCGCCAGCAGCCAAGCACAGCGTAACTATGGCTACACCTTC
>TRBV4-3|TRBJ1-5|.|.
CASSQGTGDSNQPQHF
TGCGCCAGCAGCCAAGGTACAGGTGATAGCAATCAGCCCCAGCATTTT
>TRBV14|TRBJ1-6|few|.
CASSAEGWDSPLHF
TGTGCCAGCAGCGCAGAAGGTTGGGATTCACCCCTCCACTTT
>TRBV30|TRBJ1-1|.|.
CAWSSWGGMNTEAFF
TGTGCCTGGAGTAGCTGGGGCGGGATGAACACTGAAGCTTTCTTT
>TRBV5-4|TRBJ2-6|.|.
CASSPGRANVLTF
TGTGCCAGCAGCCCCGGGAGGGCCAACGTCCTGACTTTC
>TRBV5-6|TRBJ1-1|once|.
CASSFKGYDTEAFF
TGTGCCAGCAGCTTCAAGGGTTACGACACTGAAGCTTTCTTT
>TRBV25-1|TRBJ1-2|.|TRBD1
CASRDDRQGTYGYTF
TGTGCCAGCAGAGACGACCGACAGGGTACCTATGGCTACACCTTC
>TRBV7-3|TRBJ2-3|.|.
CASSLDSLSTDTQYF
TGTGCCAGCAGCTTAGACAGTCTTAGCACAGATACGCAGTATTTT
>TRBV2|TRBJ2-6|.|.
CASSEVDGPGANVLTF
TGTGCCAGCAGTGAAGTGGACGGACCTGGGGCCAACGTCCTGACTTTC
>TRBV29-1|TRBJ1-5|once|.
CSVEGGEGQPQHF
TGCAGCGTTGAAGGAGGGGAAGGTCAGCCCCAGCATTTT
>TRBV5-1|TRBJ2-1|once|.
CASSLAVSGPYNEQFF
TGCGCCAGCAGCTTGGCCGTGAGCGGGCCATACAATGAGCAGTTCTTC
>TRBV2|TRBJ1-2|.|TRBD1
CASRETGGAVGYTF
TGTGCCAGCAGGGAGACAGGGGGCGCGGTTGGCTACACCTTC
>TRBV30|TRBJ1-2|.|.
CAWSVLRIGGYTF
TGTGCCTGGAGTGTACTCAGGATTGGTGGCTACACCTTC
>TRBV5-1|TRBJ2-7|.|TRBD1
CASASRMDRLTYEQYF
TGCGCCAGCGCATCACGTATGGACAGGCTGACCTACGAGCAGTACTTC
>TRBV5-1|TRBJ2-7|.|.
CASSLTGYEQYF
TGCGCCAGCAGCTTGACCGGCTACGAGCAGTACTTC
>TRBV29-1|TRBJ1-1|.|.
CSVGAGRNTEAFF
TGCAGCGTTGGGGCAGGGCGGAACACTGAAGCTTTCTTT
>TRBV7-2|TRBJ1-6|.|.
CASSLSGNNSPLHF
TGTGCCAGCAGCTTATCAGGAAATAATTCACCCCTCCACTTT
>TRBV15|TRBJ2-5|few|.
CATSRPQETQYF
TGTGCCACCAGCAGACCACAAGAGACCCAGTACTTC
>TRBV25-1|TRBJ2-5|.|TRBD1
CASSEGQPPGTQYF
TGTGCCAGCAGTGAGGGACAGCCACCGGGGACCCAGTACTTC
>TRBV28|TRBJ1-5|once|TRBD1
CASSSGQYNQPQHF
TGTGCCAGCAGCTCGGGACAGTACAATCAGCCCCAGCATTTT
>TRBV11-2|TRBJ2-2|few|TRBD1
CASSRIQGTNTGELFF
TGTGCCAGCAGCAGGATACAGGGGACGAACACCGGGGAGCTGTTTTTT
>TRBV7-2|TRBJ2-7|.|.
CASSLAAYGEQYF
TGTGCCAGCAGCTTAGCGGCCTACGGCGAGCAGTACTTC
>TRBV10-3|TRBJ1-2|.|.
CAISDLADGYTF
TGTGCCATCAGTGATCTGGCGGACGGCTACACCTTC
>TRBV7-8|TRBJ2-1|.|TRBD1
CASSFGTGVNEQFF
TGTGCCAGCAGTTTTGGGACAGGGGTCAATGAGCAGTTCTTC
>TRBV15|TRBJ1-4|once|TRBD1
CATSFPGQNNEKLFF
TGTGCCACCAGCTTTCCGGGACAGAATAATGAAAAACTGTTTTTT
>TRBV11-1|TRBJ2-1|few|TRBD1
CASNVGTGSGNEQFF
TGTGCCAGCAACGTTGGGACAGGTTCCGGCAATGAGCAGTTCTTC
>TRBV2|TRBJ1-1|.|.
CASSDREDTEAFF
TGTGCCAGCAGTGACAGGGAGGACACTGAAGCTTTCTTT
>TRBV29-1|TRBJ2-3|.|.
CSVSQGGGATDTQYF
TGCAGCGTTTCCCAGGGTGGGGGGGCAACAGATACGCAGTATTTT
>TRBV29-1|TRBJ1-2|.|.
CSVMAGYTF
TGCAGCGTGATGGCAGGCTACACCTTC
>TRBV9|TRBJ1-5|.|TRBD1
CASSQGQGSDQPQHF
TGTGCCAGCAGCCAAGGACAGGGTTCGGATCAGCCCCAGCATTTT
>TRBV5-6|TRBJ2-3|.|.
CASSLETENTDTQYF
TGTGCCAGCAGCTTGGAGACGGAAAACACAGATACGCAGTATTTT
>TRBV29-1|TRBJ1-1|.|TRBD1
CSVDRVNTEAFF
TGCAGCGTAGACAGGGTGAACACTGAAGCTTTCTTT
>TRBV7-3|TRBJ1-2|.|TRBD1
CASSMDRVSGYTF
TGTGCCAGCAGCATGGACAGGGTGTCCGGCTACACCTTC
>TRBV18|TRBJ2-3|.|.
CASSRSTDTQYF
TGTGCCAGCTCAAGGAGCACAGATACGCAGTATTTT
>TRBV29-1|TRBJ2-7|.|.
CSVGQGNEQYF
TGCAGCGTTGGTCAGGGCAACGAGCAGTACTTC
>TRBV29-1|TRBJ2-3|.|TRBD1
CSVAETGTDTQYF
TGCAGCGTTGCAGAGACAGGGACAGATACGCAGTATTTT
>TRBV27|TRBJ2-7|.|.
CASSLSAGGSYEQYF
TGTGCCAGCAGTCTGAGCGCCGGTGGCTCCTACGAGCAGTACTTC
>TRBV11-2|TRBJ2-3|.|TRBD1
CASSLERGQADTQYF
TGTGCCAGCAGCTTAGAAAGGGGGCAGGCAGATACGCAGTATTTT
>TRBV30|TRBJ2-2|.|.
CAWSVITFTGELFF
TGTGCCTGGAGTGTAATCACCTTCACCGGGGAGCTGTTTTTT
>TRBV23-1|TRBJ1-4|once|.
CASSHGRGHPNEKLFF
TGCGCCAGCAGTCATGGCAGGGGACATCCTAATGAAAAACTGTTTTTT
>TRBV27|TRBJ1-2|.|.
CASSFSRRANYGYTF
TGTGCCAGCAGTTTTTCGAGGAGGGCTAACTATGGCTACACCTTC
>TRBV9|TRBJ1-1|.|.
CASSLDTLNTEAFF
TGTGCCAGCAGCTTGGACACCCTGAACACTGAAGCTTTCTTT
>TRBV7-9|TRBJ2-1|few|.
CASSLGASYNEQFF
TGTGCCAGCAGCTTAGGGGCGTCTTACAATGAGCAGTTCTTC
>TRBV5-1|TRBJ2-6|few|.
CASSHDSSGANVLTF
TGCGCCAGCAGCCATGACAGTTCTGGGGCCAACGTCCTGACTTTC
>TRBV6-1|TRBJ2-2|.|.
CASSFKTTNTGELFF
TGTGCCAGCAGTTTCAAAACTACGAACACCGGGGAGCTGTTTTTT
>TRBV15|TRBJ2-5|few|.
CATSTGGTSGAQETQYF
TGTGCCACCAGCACAGGTGGAACATCGGGAGCCCAAGAGACCCAGTACTTC